One T cell receptor beta chain is described in this entry. What this receptor recognizes is not known. Base qualities are not recorded, but no much larger clone differs from it by a single base. TCRbeta CDR3 regions were amplified from genomic DNA by means of the immunoSEQ Assay, a bias-controlled multiplex PCR. On the authors' methods: Nucleated cell counts per sample were estimated from amplification of reference gene primers within the assay. To quantify the absolute abundance of each unique TCRbeta CDR3 rearrangement, sequence reads were collapsed and filtered. Productive Simpson clonality was computed per sample as the square root of Simpson's diversity index over productive rearrangements. TCRdb carries this immuneACCESS record with in-frame sequences only. Its versions omit some clonotypes, under half of them owing to an unresolved V gene in the studies checked, with the rest unexplained. That table furnishes V, J and clone size, whereas the DNA furnished D and trimming. This sample is represented by some 180,000 clones; 85% to 90% of them were singletons. The top ten clonotypes cover roughly 5.5% of the sample.

The CDR1 and CDR2 encoded by the germline V gene (reference sequence) are LNHDA and SQIVND. The CDR3 holds 19 amino acids from the cysteine to the phenylalanine. Here the CDR3 DNA is all that survives: 57 bases in frame from base 1. Trimming leaves V shorter by 5 bases and J shorter by 5 bases, with the junction holding 20 bases beyond the gene matches. Each collaborating institution followed its own protocols to collect whole blood in K2EDTA tubes. For TCRbeta analysis, collaborators shipped samples in one of three forms: frozen whole blood, isolated PBMCs, or DNA extracted from either of those sample types. The sample is drawn from a study of blood T cell repertoires in COVID-19 (TCRdb year 2020). With respect to the entire study: Samples from collaborators originated in the United States, Italy and Spain and spanned both the acute and convalescent phases of COVID-19. Nearly every sample came with metadata listing a de-identified subject ID, COVID-19 status, age in years and sex. The dataset comprised deeply sampled blood TCRbeta repertoires from subjects exposed to, actively infected with, or recovered from COVID-19. The samples were drawn from the first 160 participants of the ongoing ImmuneRACE study and from some 1,300 subjects provided by 6 global collaborators. Where HLA class I and class II types were available, the types were taken from metadata supplied by the sample provider, not from assay-based typing. A freely available public database, intended as a resource for researchers studying the immune response to SARS-CoV-2, is where the repertoires were released. The material from the prospective study consisted of cDNA or gDNA derived from T cells, B-cell-depleted T cells, or PBMCs. The full study reports these points: Clinical and demographic metadata were provided uncurated, with the amount varying by source and participant.

This TCR was recovered from a man in his forties with active or convalescent COVID-19. Sequencing was performed on peripheral blood. The chain is encoded by TRBV19 joined to TRBJ2-2; 7 bases in between match TRBD1. The CDR3 region reads CASSPRTGKDFGVTGELFF. The sequenced DNA is TGTGCCAGTAGTCCACGGACAGGAAAGGACTTTGGGGTAACCGGGGAGCTGTTTTTT. When the CDR3 is completed using the reference TRBV19 and TRBJ2-2 genes on either side, the full variable domain is DGGITQSPKYLFRKEGQNVTLSCEQNLNHDAMYWYRQDPGQGLRLIYYSQIVNDFQKGDIAEGYSVSREKKESFPLTVTSAQKNPTAFYLCASSPRTGKDFGVTGELFFGEGSRLTVL.